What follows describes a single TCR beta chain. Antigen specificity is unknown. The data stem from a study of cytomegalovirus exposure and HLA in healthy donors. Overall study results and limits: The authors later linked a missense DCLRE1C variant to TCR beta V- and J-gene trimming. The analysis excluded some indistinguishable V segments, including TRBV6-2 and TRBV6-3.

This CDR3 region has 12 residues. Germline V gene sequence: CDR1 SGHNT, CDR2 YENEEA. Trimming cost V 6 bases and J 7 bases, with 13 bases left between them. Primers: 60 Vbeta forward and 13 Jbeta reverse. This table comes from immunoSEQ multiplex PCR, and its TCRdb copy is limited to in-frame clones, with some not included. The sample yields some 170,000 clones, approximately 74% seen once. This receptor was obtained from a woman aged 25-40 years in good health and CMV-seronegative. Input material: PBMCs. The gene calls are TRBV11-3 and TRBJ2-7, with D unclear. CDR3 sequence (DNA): TGTGCCAGCAGTTCCCGAAAGAGGGAGCAGTACTTC. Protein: CASSSRKREQYF. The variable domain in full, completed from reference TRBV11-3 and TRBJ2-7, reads EAGVVQSPRYKIIEKKQPVAFWCNPISGHNTLYWYLQNLGQGPELLIRYENEEAVDDSQLPKDRFSAERLKGVDSTLKIQPAELGDSAVYLCASSSRKREQYFGPGTRLTVT.